One and the same sample provided the 9 T cell receptor beta chains below, sequenced in a study of OX40 agonist ivuxolimab in advanced cancers. The repertoire was sequenced with immunoSEQ multiplex PCR; TCRdb's copy has only in-frame clones and lacks some. The sample holds more than 85,000 clones, roughly 88% seen once. This specimen was CD4+ or CD8+ T cells sorted from blood, taken in a trial of the OX40 agonist ivuxolimab. The receptors come from an adult with an advanced solid tumor such as melanoma, head and neck, liver or kidney cancer.

The chain carries TRBV5-1 and TRBJ2-3; D is unresolved. Germline-derived CDR1 and CDR2 are SGHRS and YFSETQ. Trimming took off 2 bases at V and 0 bases at J, with 10 bases between the two ends. CDR3 length: 15 amino acids. The CDR3 sequence: CASSFIGQSTDTQYF. The CDR3 bases are TGCGCCAGCAGCTTCATCGGCCAAAGCACAGATACGCAGTATTTT.

This chain joins TRBV7-3 and TRBJ2-3, with 9 bases fitting TRBD2. Germline assignment: CDR1 SGHTA and CDR2 FQGTGA. The CDR3 is 17 amino acids. V lost 5 bases, J lost 3 bases, and 12 bases stayed unmatched. The CDR3 bases are TGTGCCAGCAGCCCGGGAATAGCGGGAGCTATAACAGATACGCAGTATTTT. It specifies CASSPGIAGAITDTQYF.

The chain employs TRBV7-6 and TRBJ2-7; D is undetermined. Germline values: CDR1 SGHVS, CDR2 FNYEAQ. V was clipped by 0 bases and J by 5 bases, with 8 bases between them. This CDR3 spans 13 amino acids. In DNA, the CDR3 is TGTGCCAGCAGCTTAGCTGGGTTCGACGAGCAGTACTTC. As protein: CASSLAGFDEQYF.

In this sample, this clone turned up once. V and J are TRBV7-2 and TRBJ2-6; maybe TRBD1 (5 bases). The CDR3 is made up of 18 amino acids. CDR1 and CDR2 (germline): SGHTA, FQGNSA. Trimming cost V 2 bases and J 0 bases, with 14 bases left between them. CDR3 amino acids: CASSLIDSSLSGANVLTF. In DNA form, the CDR3 reads TGTGCCAGCAGCTTAATCGACAGTTCCCTCTCTGGGGCCAACGTCCTGACTTTC.

The genes are TRBV19 and TRBJ1-2, with D uncertain. The V gene's germline CDR1 is LNHDA and CDR2 SQIVND (reference sequence). The ends were cut back, 3 bases at V and 4 bases at J, with 12 bases in the middle. The CDR3 totals 14 residues. For the CDR3, the DNA is TGTGCCAGTAGTATTACAGAGCCAAGCTATGGCTACACCTTC. Protein: CASSITEPSYGYTF. The entire variable domain, with the rest obtained from reference TRBV19 and TRBJ1-2, is as follows: DGGITQSPKYLFRKEGQNVTLSCEQNLNHDAMYWYRQDPGQGLRLIYYSQIVNDFQKGDIAEGYSVSREKKESFPLTVTSAQKNPTAFYLCASSITEPSYGYTFGSGTRLTVV.

The chain carries TRBV4-3 and TRBJ2-3; D is undetermined. Trimming took off 0 bases at V and 2 bases at J, with 9 bases between the two ends. The CDR3 extends over 15 amino acids. CDR1 LGHNA and CDR2 YSLEER come from the germline V gene. The CDR3 coding sequence is TGCGCCAGCAGCCAAGAGGCCACGTTCACAGATACGCAGTATTTT. Protein: CASSQEATFTDTQYF.

The chain links TRBV15 to TRBJ1-5; TRBD1 is a possible D gene (5 bases). Germline-derived CDR1 and CDR2 are LNHNV and YYDKDF (reference sequence). The V end was cut by 6 bases, the J end by 5 bases, with 17 bases between. The CDR3 has 15 amino acids. For the CDR3, the DNA is TGTGCCACCAGAGAAGGGGTTAGGGCCCATCAGCCCCAGCATTTT. It encodes CATREGVRAHQPQHF.

J is TRBJ2-5 and V is TRBV25-1; TRBD1 aligns across 10 bases. Per germline, CDR1 MGHDK and CDR2 SYGVNS. With V trimmed by 4 bases and J by 4 bases, 3 bases remained unmatched. The CDR3 spans 14 residues. The CDR3 region has the DNA TGTGCCAGCAGTGCGACAGGGGGCGCAGAGACCCAGTACTTC. It yields the protein CASSATGGAETQYF.

The CDR3 sequence: CASSLGDSLNYGYTF. The CDR3 DNA sequence: TGTGCCAGCAGCTTAGGAGACAGCCTTAACTATGGCTACACCTTC. This chain links TRBV7-8 with TRBJ1-2; a possible D gene is TRBD1 (5 bases). This CDR3 has 15 amino acids. Germline CDR1 is SGHVS and CDR2 is FQNEAQ. V was pared by 1 base and J by 1 base, with 10 bases between.